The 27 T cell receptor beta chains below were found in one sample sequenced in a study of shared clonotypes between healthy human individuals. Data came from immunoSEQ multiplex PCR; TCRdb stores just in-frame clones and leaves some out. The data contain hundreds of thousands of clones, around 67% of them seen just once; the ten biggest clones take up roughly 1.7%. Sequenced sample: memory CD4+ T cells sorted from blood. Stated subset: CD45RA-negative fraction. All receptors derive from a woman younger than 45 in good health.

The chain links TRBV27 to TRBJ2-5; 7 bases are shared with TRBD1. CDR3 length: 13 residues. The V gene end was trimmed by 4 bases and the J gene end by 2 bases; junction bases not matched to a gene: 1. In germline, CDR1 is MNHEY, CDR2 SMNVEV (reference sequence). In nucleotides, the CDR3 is TGTGCCAGCAGTTCGGGACAGCAAGAGACCCAGTACTTC. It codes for CASSSGQQETQYF.

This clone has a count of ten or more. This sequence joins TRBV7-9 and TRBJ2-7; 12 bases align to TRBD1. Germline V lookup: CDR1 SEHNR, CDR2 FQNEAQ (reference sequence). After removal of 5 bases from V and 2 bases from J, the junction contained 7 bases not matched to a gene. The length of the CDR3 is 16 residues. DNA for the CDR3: TGTGCCAGCAGCACTCCGGGACAGGGGGCAACCTACGAGCAGTACTTC. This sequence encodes CASSTPGQGATYEQYF.

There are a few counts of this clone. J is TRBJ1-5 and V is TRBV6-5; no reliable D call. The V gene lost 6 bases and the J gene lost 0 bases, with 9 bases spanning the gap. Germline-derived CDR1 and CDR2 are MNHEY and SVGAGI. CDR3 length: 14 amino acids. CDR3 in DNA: TGTGCCAGCAGGCCCGGCTTTAGCAATCAGCCCCAGCATTTT. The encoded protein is CASRPGFSNQPQHF.

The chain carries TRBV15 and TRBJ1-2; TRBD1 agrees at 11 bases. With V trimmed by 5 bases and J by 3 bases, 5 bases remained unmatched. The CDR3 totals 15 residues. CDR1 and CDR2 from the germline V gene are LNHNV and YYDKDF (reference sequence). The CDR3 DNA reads TGTGCCACCAGCCAGGACAGGGGGCCATACTATGGCTACACCTTC. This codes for CATSQDRGPYYGYTF.

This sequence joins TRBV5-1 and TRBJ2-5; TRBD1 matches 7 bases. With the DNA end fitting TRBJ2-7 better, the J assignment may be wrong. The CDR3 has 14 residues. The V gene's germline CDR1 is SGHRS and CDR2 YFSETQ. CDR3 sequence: CASRQGQELDEQYF. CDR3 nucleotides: TGCGCCAGCAGACAAGGACAGGAGCTGGACGAGCAGTACTTC.

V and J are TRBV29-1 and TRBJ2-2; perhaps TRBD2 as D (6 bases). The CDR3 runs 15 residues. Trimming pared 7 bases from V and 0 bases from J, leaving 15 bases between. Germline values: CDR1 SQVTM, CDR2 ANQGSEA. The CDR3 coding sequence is TGCAGCGCTGGCGGGGCAGAGACGAACACCGGGGAGCTGTTTTTT. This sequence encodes CSAGGAETNTGELFF.

The DNA for the CDR3 is TGCGCCAGCAGCGCCGGGACAGGGGATCAGCCCCAGCATTTT. This translates into CASSAGTGDQPQHF. V usage is TRBV5-1 and J usage is TRBJ1-5; 10 bases line up with TRBD1. The CDR3 consists of 14 residues. Unmatched junction bases numbered 3, after V lost 4 bases and J lost 5 bases. The germline V gene encodes CDR1 SGHRS and CDR2 YFSETQ. The variable domain in full, with the rest retrieved from reference TRBV5-1 and TRBJ1-5, is KAGVTQTPRYLIKTRGQQVTLSCSPISGHRSVSWYQQTPGQGLQFLFEYFSETQRNKGNFPGRFSGRQFSNSRSEMNVSTLELGDSALYLCASSAGTGDQPQHFGDGTRLSIL.

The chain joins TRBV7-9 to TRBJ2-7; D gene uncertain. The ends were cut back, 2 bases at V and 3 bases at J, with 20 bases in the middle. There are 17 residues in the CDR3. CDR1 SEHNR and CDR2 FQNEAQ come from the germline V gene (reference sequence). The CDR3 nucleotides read TGTGCCAGCAGCTTACGCCCTACCGGGCTGACCTTCTACGAGCAGTACTTC. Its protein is CASSLRPTGLTFYEQYF.

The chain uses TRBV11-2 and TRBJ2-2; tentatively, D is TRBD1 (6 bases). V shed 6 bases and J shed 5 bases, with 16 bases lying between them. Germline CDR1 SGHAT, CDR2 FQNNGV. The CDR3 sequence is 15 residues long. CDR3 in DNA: TGTGCCAGCAGTCCCCAGCCAGGGGAAACCGGGGAGCTGTTTTTT. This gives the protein CASSPQPGETGELFF.

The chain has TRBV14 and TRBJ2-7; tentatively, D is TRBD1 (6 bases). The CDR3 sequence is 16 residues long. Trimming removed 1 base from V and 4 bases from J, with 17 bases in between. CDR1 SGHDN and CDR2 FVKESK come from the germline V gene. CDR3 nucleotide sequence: TGTGCCAGCAGCCAAGGCGGACAGCGAGCTTGGTACGAGCAGTACTTC. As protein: CASSQGGQRAWYEQYF.

The CDR3 sequence is CASSERGPRDRAYNEQFF. The CDR3 DNA sequence: TGCGCCAGCAGTGAGAGGGGACCCCGGGACAGAGCCTACAATGAGCAGTTCTTC. The rearrangement uses TRBV10-1 and TRBJ2-1; 7 positions match TRBD1. With 2 bases clipped from V and 2 bases from J, the junction kept 12 bases outside the gene matches. CDR3 size: 18 residues. Germline lookup yields CDR1 WNHNN and CDR2 SYGVQD (reference sequence).

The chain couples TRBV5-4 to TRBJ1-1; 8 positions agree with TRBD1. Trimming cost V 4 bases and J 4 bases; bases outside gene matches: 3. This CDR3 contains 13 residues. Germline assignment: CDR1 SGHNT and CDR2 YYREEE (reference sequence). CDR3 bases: TGTGCCAGCAGCCTGACAGGGGCCACTGAAGCTTTCTTT. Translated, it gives CASSLTGATEAFF. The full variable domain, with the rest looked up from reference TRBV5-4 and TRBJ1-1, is ETGVTQSPTHLIKTRGQQVTLRCSSQSGHNTVSWYQQALGQGPQFIFQYYREEENGRGNFPPRFSGLQFPNYSSELNVNALELDDSALYLCASSLTGATEAFFGQGTRLTVV.

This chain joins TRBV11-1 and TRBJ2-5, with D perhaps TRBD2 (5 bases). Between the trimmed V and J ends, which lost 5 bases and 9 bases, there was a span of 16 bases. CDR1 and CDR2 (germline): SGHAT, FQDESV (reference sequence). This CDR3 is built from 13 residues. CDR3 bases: TGTGCCAGCAGCAAGACTAATCGGGATTCCCAGTACTTC. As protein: CASSKTNRDSQYF.

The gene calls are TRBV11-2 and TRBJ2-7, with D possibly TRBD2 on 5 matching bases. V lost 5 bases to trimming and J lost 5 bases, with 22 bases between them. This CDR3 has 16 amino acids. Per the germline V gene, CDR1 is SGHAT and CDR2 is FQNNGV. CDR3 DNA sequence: TGTGCCAGCAGCAACCAGGCCCGGCGGGTTCCGAACGAGCAGTACTTC. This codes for CASSNQARRVPNEQYF.

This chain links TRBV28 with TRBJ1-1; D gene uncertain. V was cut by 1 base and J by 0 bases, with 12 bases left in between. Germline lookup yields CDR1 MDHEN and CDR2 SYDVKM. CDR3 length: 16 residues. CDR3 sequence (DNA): TGTGCCAGCAGTTTATACGCGTGGACGGTGAACACTGAAGCTTTCTTT. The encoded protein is CASSLYAWTVNTEAFF.

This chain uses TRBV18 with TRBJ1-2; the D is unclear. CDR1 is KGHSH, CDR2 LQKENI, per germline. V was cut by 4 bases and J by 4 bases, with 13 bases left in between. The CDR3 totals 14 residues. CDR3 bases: TGTGCCAGCTCACATACCACAGAAAGCTATGGCTACACCTTC. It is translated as CASSHTTESYGYTF.

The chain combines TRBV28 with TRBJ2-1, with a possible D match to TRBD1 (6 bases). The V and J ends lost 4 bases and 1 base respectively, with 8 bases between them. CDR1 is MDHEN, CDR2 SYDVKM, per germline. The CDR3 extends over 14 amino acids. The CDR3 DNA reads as TGTGCCAGCAGTTCAAGGGGGTCCTACAATGAGCAGTTCTTC. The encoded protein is CASSSRGSYNEQFF.

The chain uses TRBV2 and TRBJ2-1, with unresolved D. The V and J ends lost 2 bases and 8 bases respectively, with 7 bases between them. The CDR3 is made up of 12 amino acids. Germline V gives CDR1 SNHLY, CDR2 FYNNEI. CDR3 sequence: CASSEYGDEQFF. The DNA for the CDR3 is TGTGCCAGCAGTGAATACGGCGATGAGCAGTTCTTC.

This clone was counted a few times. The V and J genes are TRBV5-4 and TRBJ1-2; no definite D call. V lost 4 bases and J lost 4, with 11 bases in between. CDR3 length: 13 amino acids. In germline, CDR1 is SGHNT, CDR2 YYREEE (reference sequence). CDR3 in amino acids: CASSADGIYGYTF. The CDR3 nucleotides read TGTGCCAGCAGCGCCGACGGAATCTATGGCTACACCTTC.

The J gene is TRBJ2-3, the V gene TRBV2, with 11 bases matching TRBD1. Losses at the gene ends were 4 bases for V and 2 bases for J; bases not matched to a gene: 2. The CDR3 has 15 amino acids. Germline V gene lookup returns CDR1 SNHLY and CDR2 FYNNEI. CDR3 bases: TGTGCCAGCAGTGCGGACAGGGGGCACACAGATACGCAGTATTTT. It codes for CASSADRGHTDTQYF.

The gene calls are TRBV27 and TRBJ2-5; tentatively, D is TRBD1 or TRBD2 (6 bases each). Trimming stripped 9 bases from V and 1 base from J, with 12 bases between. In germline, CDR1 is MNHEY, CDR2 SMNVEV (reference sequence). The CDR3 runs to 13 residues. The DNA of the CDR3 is TGTGCCAGTTCGGGGGCTACCCAAGAGACCCAGTACTTC. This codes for CASSGATQETQYF.

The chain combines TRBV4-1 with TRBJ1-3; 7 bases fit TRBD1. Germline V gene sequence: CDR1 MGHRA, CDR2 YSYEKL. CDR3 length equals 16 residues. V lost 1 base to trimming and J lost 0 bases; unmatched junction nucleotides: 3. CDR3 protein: CASSQGQGTSGNTIYF. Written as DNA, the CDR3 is TGCGCCAGCAGCCAAGGACAGGGTACCTCTGGAAACACCATATATTTT.

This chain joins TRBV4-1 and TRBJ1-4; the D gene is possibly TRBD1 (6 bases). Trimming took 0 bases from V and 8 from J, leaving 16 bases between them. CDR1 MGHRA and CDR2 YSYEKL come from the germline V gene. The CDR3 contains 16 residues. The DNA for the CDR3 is TGCGCCAGCAGCCAAGATTCTAGGGGGAGAGGAGAAAAACTGTTTTTT. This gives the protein CASSQDSRGRGEKLFF.

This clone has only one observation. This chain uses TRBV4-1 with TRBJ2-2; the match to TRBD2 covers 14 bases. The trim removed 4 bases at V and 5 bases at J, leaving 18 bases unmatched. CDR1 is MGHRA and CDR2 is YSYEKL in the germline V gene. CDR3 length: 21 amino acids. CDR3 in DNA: TGCGCCAGCAGCCTAACTAAGACTAGCGGGAGGGCCGGGTTAAGGACCGGGGAGCTGTTTTTT. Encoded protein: CASSLTKTSGRAGLRTGELFF.

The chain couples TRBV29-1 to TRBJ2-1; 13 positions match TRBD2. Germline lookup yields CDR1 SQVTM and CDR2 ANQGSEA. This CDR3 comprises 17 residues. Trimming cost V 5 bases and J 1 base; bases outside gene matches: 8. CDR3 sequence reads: CSVHTSGRAWSYNEQFF. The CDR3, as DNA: TGCAGCGTTCATACTAGCGGGAGGGCCTGGTCCTACAATGAGCAGTTCTTC.

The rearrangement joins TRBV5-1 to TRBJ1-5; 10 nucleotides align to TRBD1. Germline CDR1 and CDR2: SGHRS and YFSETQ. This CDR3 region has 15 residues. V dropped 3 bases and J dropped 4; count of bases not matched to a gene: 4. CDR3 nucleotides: TGCGCCAGCAGCTCACCGGGACAGGGGAATCAGCCCCAGCATTTT. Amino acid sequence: CASSSPGQGNQPQHF.

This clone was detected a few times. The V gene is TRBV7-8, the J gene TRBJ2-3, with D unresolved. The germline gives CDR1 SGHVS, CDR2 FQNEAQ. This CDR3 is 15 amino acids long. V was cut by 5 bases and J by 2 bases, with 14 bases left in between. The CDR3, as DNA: TGTGCCAGCAGCCCCCGTAGTGGTCTCACAGATACGCAGTATTTT. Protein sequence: CASSPRSGLTDTQYF.